These 17 T cell receptor beta chains were sequenced from one sample in a study of control samples from healthy donors and cancer patients. Assay used: immunoSEQ multiplex PCR; TCRdb lists only in-frame clones, some missing. The sample carries 20,000 to 25,000 clones, 84% recorded once. Material for sequencing was PBMCs. The source is a man in his sixties with colorectal cancer.

The chain links TRBV14 to TRBJ2-2; TRBD1 agrees at 8 bases. Germline V gene sequence: CDR1 SGHDN, CDR2 FVKESK. Trimming at V came to 3 bases and at J to 2 bases, leaving 5 bases not matched to a gene. The CDR3 covers 16 residues. In DNA, the CDR3 is TGTGCCAGCAGCCATAGCACAGGGGGAAACACCGGGGAGCTGTTTTTT. It translates to CASSHSTGGNTGELFF.

The V gene is TRBV18, the J gene TRBJ2-4; perhaps TRBD2 as D (5 bases). The CDR3 is 15 residues long. V dropped 5 bases and J dropped 0 bases, with 11 bases sitting between them. Per the germline V gene, CDR1 is KGHSH and CDR2 is LQKENI. This CDR3 is CASSSTREAKNIQYF. The CDR3 DNA sequence: TGTGCCAGCTCATCCACCCGGGAAGCCAAAAACATTCAGTACTTC.

V is TRBV9 and J is TRBJ2-5, with 13 bases fitting TRBD2. The CDR3 contains 16 residues. J lost 0 bases, V lost 4 bases, and 3 bases had no gene match. Germline values: CDR1 SGDLS, CDR2 YYNGEE. The CDR3 sequence: CASSPGTSGDQETQYF. DNA for the CDR3: TGTGCCAGCAGCCCGGGGACTAGCGGGGACCAAGAGACCCAGTACTTC. The full variable domain, completed using reference TRBV9 and TRBJ2-5, is DSGVTQTPKHLITATGQRVTLRCSPRSGDLSVYWYQQSLDQGLQFLIQYYNGEERAKGNILERFSAQQFPDLHSELNLSSLELGDSALYFCASSPGTSGDQETQYFGPGTRLLVL.

This clone appeared once. The V and J genes are TRBV5-8 and TRBJ1-4, with D hard to call. V lost 1 base and J 5 bases, leaving 12 bases between the germline ends. Germline CDR1 and CDR2: SGHTS and YDEGEE. The CDR3 totals 15 residues. The CDR3 DNA sequence: TGTGCCAGCAGCTTGATGACGGATTCGAATGAAAAACTGTTTTTT. Translated: CASSLMTDSNEKLFF.

The genes are TRBV5-1 and TRBJ1-4; maybe TRBD1 (6 bases). This CDR3 comprises 16 residues. Germline values: CDR1 SGHRS, CDR2 YFSETQ. V lost 0 bases to trimming and J lost 5 bases, with 14 bases between them. CDR3 sequence reads: CASSLVGGSSNEKLFF. For the CDR3, the DNA is TGCGCCAGCAGCTTGGTGGGGGGCTCGTCCAATGAAAAACTGTTTTTT. Full variable domain (missing parts from reference TRBV5-1 and TRBJ1-4): KAGVTQTPRYLIKTRGQQVTLSCSPISGHRSVSWYQQTPGQGLQFLFEYFSETQRNKGNFPGRFSGRQFSNSRSEMNVSTLELGDSALYLCASSLVGGSSNEKLFFGSGTQLSVL.

The chain employs TRBV9 and TRBJ2-3, with 14 bases matching TRBD2. V lost 3 bases to trimming and J lost 5 bases; unmatched junction nucleotides: 2. Germline-derived CDR1 and CDR2 are SGDLS and YYNGEE. The CDR3 length is 15 residues. In nucleotides, the CDR3 is TGTGCCAGCAGCGCGGGACTAGCGGGGGTAGATACGCAGTATTTT. This encodes CASSAGLAGVDTQYF.

This clone showed up just once. The chain joins TRBV5-8 to TRBJ2-5, with D perhaps TRBD1 (6 bases). CDR3 length: 13 residues. Germline lookup yields CDR1 SGHTS and CDR2 YDEGEE. V shed 9 bases and J shed 2 bases, with 14 bases lying between them. Here the CDR3 DNA reads TGTGCCACCGAGAGGACAGCTCAAGAGACCCAGTACTTC. Its protein product is CATERTAQETQYF.

In its sample, this clone was seen a few times. The V gene is TRBV2, the J gene TRBJ1-5, with TRBD1 as a possible D gene (5 bases). Germline CDR1 and CDR2: SNHLY and FYNNEI. This CDR3 has 14 residues. V lost 8 bases and J 2 bases, leaving 13 bases between the germline ends. The CDR3 here is CASVDPRGNQPQHF. DNA of the CDR3: TGTGCCAGCGTCGACCCCAGGGGCAATCAGCCCCAGCATTTT.

The gene calls are TRBV9 and TRBJ2-1, with TRBD2 identical over 9 bases. This CDR3 is 17 amino acids long. The J segment lost 6 bases and the V segment lost 0 bases, leaving 10 bases of the junction unmatched. Germline V gene lookup returns CDR1 SGDLS and CDR2 YYNGEE. The CDR3 protein is CASSVEAGGRISNEQFF. CDR3 sequence (DNA): TGTGCCAGCAGCGTAGAAGCGGGGGGACGTATAAGCAATGAGCAGTTCTTC.

The chain links TRBV30 to TRBJ1-3, with D hard to call. Germline V gives CDR1 GTSNPN, CDR2 SVGIG (reference sequence). This CDR3 contains 14 residues. The V end was cut by 0 bases, the J end by 0 bases, with 6 bases between. In nucleotides, the CDR3 is TGTGCCTGGAGTGTACTAGTCTCTGGAAACACCATATATTTT. Translated, it gives CAWSVLVSGNTIYF.

The chain recombines TRBV7-8 with TRBJ2-3; unclear D gene. Germline V CDR1 and CDR2: SGHVS, FQNEAQ. This CDR3 contains 12 residues. The V and J ends lost 7 bases and 0 bases respectively, with 5 bases between them. The CDR3 here is CASTPSTDTQYF. In nucleotides, the CDR3 is TGTGCCAGCACCCCGAGCACAGATACGCAGTATTTT.

The V and J genes are TRBV27 and TRBJ1-1, with a possible D match to TRBD1 (5 bases). This CDR3 is 14 amino acids long. Trimming took off 5 bases at V and 6 bases at J, with 16 bases between the two ends. In germline, CDR1 is MNHEY, CDR2 SMNVEV (reference sequence). The CDR3 region is CASSGTEFSAEAFF. The CDR3, as DNA: TGTGCCAGCAGTGGGACGGAGTTCAGCGCTGAAGCTTTCTTT.

The genes are TRBV12-5 and TRBJ1-1; unclear D gene. V lost 4 bases and J lost 1, with 4 bases in between. Per germline, CDR1 LGHNT and CDR2 FRNRAP. This CDR3 is 12 amino acids long. This chain's CDR3 is CASGYSNTEAFF. The CDR3 DNA reads as TGTGCTAGTGGTTACTCGAACACTGAAGCTTTCTTT.

V and J are TRBV7-6 and TRBJ1-3; maybe TRBD1 (6 bases). Germline lookup yields CDR1 SGHVS and CDR2 FNYEAQ. With 1 base removed from V and 3 bases from J, the gap between germline ends came to 10 bases. This CDR3 is 15 amino acids long. The CDR3 DNA is TGTGCCAGCAGCTTAGTTCAAGGGGGTGGAAACACCATATATTTT. This encodes CASSLVQGGGNTIYF.

The rearrangement joins TRBV3-1 (or the pseudogene TRBV3-2) to TRBJ1-6; D not certain. In germline, CDR1 is LGHDT, CDR2 YNNKEL (reference sequence). V was pared by 2 bases and J by 5 bases, with 7 bases between. CDR3 length: 14 amino acids. The CDR3 DNA reads TGTGCCAGCAGCCAAAGTTTAAATAATTCACCCCTCCACTTT. It is translated as CASSQSLNNSPLHF.

The chain links TRBV10-3 to TRBJ2-7; D unresolved. V lost 4 bases to trimming and J lost 7 bases, with 14 bases between them. Germline CDR1 ENHRY, CDR2 SYGVKD. This CDR3 region has 13 residues. For the CDR3, the DNA is TGTGCCATCAGTGCCTCTCAGGAACGGGAGCAGTACTTC. Protein sequence: CAISASQEREQYF.

The chain uses TRBV6-5 and TRBJ1-3; D is unclear. Germline CDR1 is MNHEY and CDR2 is SVGAGI. The CDR3 length is 14 residues. V was shortened by 5 bases and J by 1 base, with 9 bases between the two germline ends. Here the CDR3 DNA reads TGTGCCAGCAGTCCTCACGGGTCTGGAAACACCATATATTTT. As protein: CASSPHGSGNTIYF.